This T cell receptor (beta chain) was recorded in a study of Ad26.COV2.S vaccination and SARS-CoV-2 variants. Turning to the study itself: Vaccine-arm donor from the placebo-controlled COV1001 Ad26.COV2.S trial. Ad26.COV2.S shots went into the muscle once or twice, 56 days apart. Notes on the study in general: Substantial response breadth was reportedly seen for spike-specific CD8+ and CD4+ T cells after vaccination.

Trimming took 1 base from V and 2 from J; bases not matched to a gene: 8. The V gene's germline CDR1 is MGHRA and CDR2 YSYEKL. CDR3 length: 16 amino acids. As concerns this clone: Its antigen is not known.

TCRdb's table, derived via immunoSEQ multiplex PCR, lists solely in-frame clones and lacks some. The data hold some 390,000 clones, with over 75% observed a single time. Treatment of the sample: approximately 18 received Ad26.COV2.S at low or high dose, single or two shots; about 5 received placebo; per-sample allocation not given. Samples were taken on day 63 after the first vaccine or placebo injection. This clonotype was obtained from a person between 18 and 65 years old who received the Ad26.COV2.S COVID-19 vaccine or a placebo. V gene TRBV4-1 combines with J gene TRBJ2-7; the match to TRBD1 covers 7 bases. Sequences were derived from peripheral blood, sampled in a trial of Ad26.COV2.S vaccine versus placebo. The CDR3 nucleotides are TGCGCCAGCAGCCAAGGACCCAACAGGGGAGCCTACGAGCAGTACTTC. This sequence encodes CASSQGPNRGAYEQYF.